This T cell receptor (beta chain) appears in the sequencing data of a study of T cells in Graves' hyperthyroidism and ophthalmopathy. Per germline, CDR1 SGHTA and CDR2 FQGTGA. The CDR3 is 19 amino acids. The source material, RNA transcripts, was used to amplify TCR beta CDR3 regions. The HTBI primer set served for first-round RT-PCR of the TCR CDR3. TCRdb used MiXCR to reprocess the multiplex PCR reads, holding one entry per CDR3 protein. The data hold hundreds of thousands of distinct CDR3 sequences, with about 45% observed a single time. With regard to this clonotype: One end of the junction fails to match germline, which may point to a read error.

Sample: peripheral blood or thyroid tissue (not recorded which). The V call is TRBV7-3, the J call TRBJ1-5, with 7 bases that match TRBD1. The receptor was derived from an adult man with Graves' disease, either hyperthyroidism or ophthalmopathy (not recorded which). The CDR3 DNA reads as TGCGCCAGCAGCGAGTTTTTGATTGGACAGGTCGATAGCAATCAGCCCCAGCATTTT. This gives the protein CASSEFLIGQVDSNQPQHF.